These 10 T cell receptor beta chains share one sample of origin, sequenced in a study of T-cell reconstitution after alpha-beta-depleted transplantation in children. The library targeted TCRbeta and was prepared with unique molecular identifiers. TCRdb reprocessed the PCR reads via MiXCR and lists one record per CDR3 protein. The sample lists roughly 400,000 distinct CDR3 sequences; 43% were seen once. Specimen: PBMCs, collected before TCRalphabeta/CD19-depleted stem cell transplant. The origin of the receptors is a girl aged 2 to 9 with aplastic anemia, due to receive a stem cell transplant.

The genes are TRBV12-3 or TRBV12-4 and TRBJ2-3; D assignment may be TRBD1 or TRBD2 (5 bases each). Trimming shortened V by 5 bases and J by 0 bases, and 18 bases separated the two germline ends. The CDR3 length is 17 residues. DNA for the CDR3: TGTGCCAGCAGTCGAACGCCGCCGGGGCTTAGCACAGATACGCAGTATTTT. This codes for CASSRTPPGLSTDTQYF.

This sequence joins TRBV20-1 and TRBJ2-2; 7 nucleotides line up with TRBD2. V trimming: 5 bases; J trimming: 1 base; junction bases outside the gene matches: 4. CDR1 and CDR2 from the germline V gene are DFQATT and SNEGSKA (reference sequence). The CDR3 spans 14 residues. The CDR3 is CSALTSLNTGELFF. CDR3 bases: TGCAGTGCTTTGACTAGCCTGAACACCGGGGAGCTGTTTTTT.

V is TRBV15 and J is TRBJ1-6; D is uncertain. Trimming stripped 0 bases from V and 7 bases from J, with 10 bases between. The CDR3 loop spans 15 amino acids. Germline CDR1 LNHNV, CDR2 YYDKDF (reference sequence). CDR3 DNA sequence: TGTGCCACCAGCAGAGAAGCCAGCGCGAATTCACCCCTCCACTTT. This sequence encodes CATSREASANSPLHF.

V is TRBV9 and J is TRBJ2-4; D unresolved. Trimming took off 3 bases at V and 3 bases at J, with 7 bases between the two ends. Germline V gene sequence: CDR1 SGDLS, CDR2 YYNGEE. CDR3 length: 13 residues. The CDR3 loop reads CASSEPGKNIQYF. For the CDR3, the DNA is TGTGCCAGCAGCGAGCCGGGCAAAAACATTCAGTACTTC.

The sample holds a few counts of this clonotype. The chain is built from TRBV4-2 and TRBJ1-2, with TRBD1 identical over 9 bases. CDR3 length: 13 residues. Germline V gives CDR1 LGHNA, CDR2 YNFKEQ. The trim removed 4 bases at V and 8 bases at J, leaving 5 bases unmatched. CDR3 coding DNA: TGTGCCAGCAGCCCTGACAGGGGGACGGGCTACACCTTC. This gives the protein CASSPDRGTGYTF.

The V call is TRBV7-2, the J call TRBJ2-3; D remains unclear. The CDR3 has 14 residues. Trimming took off 4 bases at V and 0 bases at J, with 8 bases between the two ends. Germline values: CDR1 SGHTA, CDR2 FQGNSA. The CDR3 nucleotides read TGTGCCAGCAGCTATGTCGCGAGCACAGATACGCAGTATTTT. Protein product: CASSYVASTDTQYF.

The chain links TRBV5-5 to TRBJ1-1; D is ambiguous. CDR1 is SGHKS and CDR2 is YYEKEE in the germline V gene (reference sequence). V lost 3 bases and J 5 bases, leaving 11 bases between the germline ends. The CDR3 covers 13 residues. CDR3 sequence (DNA): TGTGCCAGCAGCTCCACGGTCTGGACTGAAGCTTTCTTT. Protein product: CASSSTVWTEAFF.

This chain links TRBV20-1 with TRBJ1-5; TRBD1 might be the D (6 bases). V was clipped by 4 bases and J by 3 bases, with 13 bases between them. The germline V gene encodes CDR1 DFQATT and CDR2 SNEGSKA (reference sequence). This CDR3 comprises 14 residues. For the CDR3, the DNA is TGCAGTGCTACCCCCGGGACAATCAATCAGCCCCAGCATTTT. Residues: CSATPGTINQPQHF.

This clonotype was recorded many times. This sequence joins TRBV20-1 and TRBJ2-1, with TRBD2 matching over 13 bases. V lost 6 bases and J lost 0; bases outside the gene matches: 11. CDR1 is DFQATT, CDR2 SNEGSKA, per germline (reference sequence). This CDR3 comprises 18 residues. In DNA, the CDR3 is TGCAGTGCCCCAGGGACTAGCGGGGCCCCGTCCTCCTACAATGAGCAGTTCTTC. Encoded protein: CSAPGTSGAPSSYNEQFF.

This clonotype was detected ten times or more. This sequence joins TRBV20-1 and TRBJ2-1; 9 bases are shared with TRBD2. With V trimmed by 4 bases and J by 8 bases, 9 bases remained unmatched. CDR3 length equals 14 residues. The germline CDR1 and CDR2 sequences are DFQATT and SNEGSKA (reference sequence). Here the CDR3 DNA reads TGCAGTGCTAAAGTTGCGGAGCGGGAGGATGAGCAGTTCTTC. It codes for CSAKVAEREDEQFF.